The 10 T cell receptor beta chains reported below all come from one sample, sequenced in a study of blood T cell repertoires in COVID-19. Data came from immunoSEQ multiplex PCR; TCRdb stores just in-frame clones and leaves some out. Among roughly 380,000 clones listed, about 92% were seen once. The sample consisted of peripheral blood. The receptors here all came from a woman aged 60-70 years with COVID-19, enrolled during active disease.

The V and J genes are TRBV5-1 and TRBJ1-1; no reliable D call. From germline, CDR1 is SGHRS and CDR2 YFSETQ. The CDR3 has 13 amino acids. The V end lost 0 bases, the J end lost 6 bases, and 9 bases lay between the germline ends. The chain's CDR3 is CASSLDVSAEAFF. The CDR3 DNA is TGCGCCAGCAGCTTGGACGTAAGCGCTGAAGCTTTCTTT.

The CDR3 is CASSPPTAGNYNEQFF. The CDR3 DNA reads as TGTGCCAGCTCACCACCCACGGCGGGTAACTACAATGAGCAGTTCTTC. The chain has TRBV18 and TRBJ2-1; D is possibly TRBD2 (5 bases). Trimming shortened V by 0 bases and J by 3 bases, and 12 bases separated the two germline ends. Germline lookup yields CDR1 KGHSH and CDR2 LQKENI. CDR3 length: 16 residues.

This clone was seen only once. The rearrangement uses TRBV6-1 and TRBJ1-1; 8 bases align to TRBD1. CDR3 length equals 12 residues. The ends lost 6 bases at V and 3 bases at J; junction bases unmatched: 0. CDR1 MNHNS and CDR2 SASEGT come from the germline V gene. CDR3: CASRTGDTEAFF. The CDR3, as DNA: TGTGCCAGCAGGACAGGGGACACTGAAGCTTTCTTT.

The chain's CDR3 is CASSSLTHRGNTDTQYF. The CDR3 nucleotides are TGTGCCAGCAGCTCACTAACCCACAGGGGAAACACAGATACGCAGTATTTT. The V call is TRBV9, the J call TRBJ2-3, with TRBD1 identical over 7 bases. This CDR3 is built from 17 residues. Germline lookup yields CDR1 SGDLS and CDR2 YYNGEE. With V trimmed by 4 bases and J by 2 bases, 13 bases remained unmatched.

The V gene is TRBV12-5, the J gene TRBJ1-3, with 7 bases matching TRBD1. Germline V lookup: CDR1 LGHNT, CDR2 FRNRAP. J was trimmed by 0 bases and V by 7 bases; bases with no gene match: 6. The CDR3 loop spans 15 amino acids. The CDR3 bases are TGTGCTAGTGCCACAGGGGAGAGCTCTGGAAACACCATATATTTT. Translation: CASATGESSGNTIYF. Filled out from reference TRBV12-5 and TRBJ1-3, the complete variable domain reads DARVTQTPRHKVTEMGQEVTMRCQPILGHNTVFWYRQTMMQGLELLAYFRNRAPLDDSGMPKDRFSAEMPDATLATLKIQPSEPRDSAVYFCASATGESSGNTIYFGEGSWLTVV.

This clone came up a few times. CDR3 sequence (DNA): TGTGCCAGCAGTTTACCCCCCGGTTTGGGGGCTGCAGGAAACACCATATATTTT. It translates to CASSLPPGLGAAGNTIYF. The chain has TRBV28 and TRBJ1-3, with D perhaps TRBD1 (6 bases). Trimming stripped 2 bases from V and 4 bases from J, with 21 bases between. Germline V lookup: CDR1 MDHEN, CDR2 SYDVKM. CDR3 length: 18 amino acids.

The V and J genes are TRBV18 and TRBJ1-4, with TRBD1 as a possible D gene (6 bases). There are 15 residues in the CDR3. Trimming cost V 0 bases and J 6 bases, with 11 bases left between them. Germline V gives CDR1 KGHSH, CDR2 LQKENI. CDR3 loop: CASSPPGGLDEKLFF. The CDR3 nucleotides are TGTGCCAGCTCACCACCGGGGGGGCTGGATGAAAAACTGTTTTTT.

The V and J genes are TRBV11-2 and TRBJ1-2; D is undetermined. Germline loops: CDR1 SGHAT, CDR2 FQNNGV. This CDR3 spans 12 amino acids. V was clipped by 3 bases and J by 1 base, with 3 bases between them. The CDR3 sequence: CASSFRNYGYTF. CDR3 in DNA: TGTGCCAGCAGCTTCCGTAACTATGGCTACACCTTC.

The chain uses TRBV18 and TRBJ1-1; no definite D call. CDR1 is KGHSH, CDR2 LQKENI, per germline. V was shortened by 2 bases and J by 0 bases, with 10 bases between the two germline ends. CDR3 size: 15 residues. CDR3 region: CASSPSSTLNTEAFF. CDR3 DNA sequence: TGTGCCAGCTCACCATCTTCGACATTGAACACTGAAGCTTTCTTT.

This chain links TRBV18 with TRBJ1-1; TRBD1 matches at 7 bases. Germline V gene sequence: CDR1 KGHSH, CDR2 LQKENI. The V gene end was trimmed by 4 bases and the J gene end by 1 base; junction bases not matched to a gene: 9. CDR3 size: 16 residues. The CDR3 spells CASSHSLTGQNTEAFF. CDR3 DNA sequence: TGTGCCAGCTCACATTCCCTGACAGGGCAGAACACTGAAGCTTTCTTT.